Only a few counts were recorded for the clone carrying this T cell receptor beta chain. Its antigen remains unknown. Repertoires were generated with immunoSEQ multiplex PCR, while TCRdb's copy carries only in-frame clones and drops some. The table has under 120,000 clones, about 92% seen once. CDR3 length: 13 amino acids. Germline lookup yields CDR1 SGHTA and CDR2 FQGNSA. Germline trimming cut 10 bases from V and 5 bases from J; bases unmatched to any gene: 8. This sample is part of a study of T cell responses to AZD1222 COVID-19 vaccine. Across the study: Second-dose schedules of about 4 or about 12 weeks were combined.

Overall study findings and caveats: Repertoires were collected only later (after the peak T cell response had occurred). Nearly half of spike-specific TCRs reportedly target unmutated variant regions. There were vaccine-associated CD4 TCRs across spike, dominant at 160-218 and 743-854.

The sample here was peripheral blood, taken on day 0 of AZD1222 vaccination. V and J are TRBV7-2 and TRBJ1-5, with 7 bases identical to TRBD1. This TCR was sampled from an adult in good health. CDR3 DNA: TGTGCCACCACGACAGGGAACTATCAGCCCCAGCATTTT. Translating it yields CATTTGNYQPQHF.